This T cell receptor beta chain was captured by sequencing in a study of glioma-infiltrating T cells after dendritic cell vaccination listed by TCRdb under 2016. With respect to the entire study: A cohort of 15 or so glioblastoma patients from Phase I and II dendritic cell vaccination trials was included, of whom 9 were newly diagnosed and 6 had recurrent disease. Autologous tumor lysate-pulsed dendritic cell vaccination was administered to the patients between about 2002 and 2013. To make the vaccine, monocyte-derived dendritic cells were cultured for about seven days with IL-4 and GM-CSF and then pulsed overnight with autologous tumor lysate. Patients received three intradermal dendritic cell vaccine injections at biweekly intervals in the arm below the axilla. Tumor-infiltrating lymphocyte content was quantified and tumor and blood repertoires were compared in dendritic cell-vaccinated glioblastoma patients by deep sequencing of TCR beta CDR3 regions. Survival after dendritic cell vaccination was correlated with TCR sequencing metrics such as TIL content and the overlap between tumor and blood repertoires. What the study reported, not specific to this receptor: TCR clonality showed no direct relationship with survival, which suggests that a diverse polyclonal response may be important. Longer time to progression and overall survival after dendritic cell vaccination were predicted by higher estimated pretreatment TIL content. The cohort was small and heterogeneous, few patients had complete blood and tumor sets, and even fewer had initial-recurrent tumor pairs. The response model built on TCR overlap across three groups was characterized as speculative, with prospective validation still needed.

TCRB CDR3 regions were amplified from about 2 ug genomic DNA, or all available DNA if less, using the immunoSEQ assay. For multiplex PCR, 60 forward primers for TCR V beta segments and 13 reverse primers for J beta segments were used. To estimate reads per starting template, synthetic control templates were spiked into each sample at limiting dilution. Reads of 87 bp were generated by sequencing on the Illumina HiSeq System. The paper's processing steps were these. PCR and sequencing errors were removed by merging closely related sequences with a nearest neighbor algorithm. TCR overlap was measured as the percentage of unique tumor TCR beta sequences also present in the same patient's peripheral blood. As stored in TCRdb, this immuneACCESS dataset retains in-frame rearrangements with V and J assigned. A fraction of the clones does not appear; measured against another copy, unresolved V genes explain less than half of the discrepancy, and the remainder lacks a known reason. V and J calls and clone size are those listed in that table; D and trimming were worked out from the DNA. This sample gives about 92,000 clones in total; 70% to 90% of them show up just once. The top ten clones comprise approximately 14% of the sample.

To be selected, patients needed enough residual fresh-frozen tumor tissue and more than two years of available survival data. Molecular status otherwise varied across the glioblastoma patients, but none of them carried an isocitrate dehydrogenase mutation. PBMC were collected before vaccination, two weeks after the third vaccination, and at tumor progression if tumor progression occurred. The Qiagen DNeasy Blood extraction Kit was used to extract genomic DNA. CDR1 and CDR2 (SGHTA, FQGNSA) derive from the germline V gene. V loses 5 bases of germline sequence and J loses 4 bases, and the interval between the two ends is 15 bases. Including the terminal cysteine and phenylalanine, the CDR3 comprises 15 residues. Left in the record is the CDR3 DNA by itself, 45 bases read in frame from the first base. Concerning this clone itself: The antigen it recognizes is unknown. The input lacks base qualities; no much larger clone sits a single base away.

The sequencing here drew on blood, taken before dendritic cell vaccination. This receptor chain uses TRBV7-2 and TRBJ2-1; perhaps TRBD2 is the D gene, with 5 bases matching. The receptor was derived from a human donor with glioblastoma. The DNA reads as follows: TGTGCCAGCAGCCGCGGGTGGGTCTTGTACAATGAGCAGTTCTTC. Its protein product is CASSRGWVLYNEQFF.